This T cell receptor (beta chain) originates from a study of OX40 agonist ivuxolimab in advanced cancers. Overall study results and limits: With doses of 0.1 to 3.0 mg/kg, CD4+ and CD8+ blood T cells had undergone clonal expansion by week 6.

Concerning this clone itself: Antigen specificity is unknown.

The CDR3 consists of 14 residues. With 4 bases removed from V and 6 bases from J, the gap between germline ends came to 15 bases. Germline lookup yields CDR1 SQVTM and CDR2 ANQGSEA. The protocol was immunoSEQ multiplex PCR, while the TCRdb copy is restricted to in-frame clones and leaves out a portion. This sample has some 54,000 clones, with 70% to 85% found just once. The source is an adult with an advanced solid tumor such as melanoma, head and neck, liver or kidney cancer. This rearrangement joins TRBV29-1 to TRBJ2-2, with a tentative D call TRBD2 (7 bases). The sequencing here drew on CD4+ or CD8+ T cells sorted from blood, taken in a trial of the OX40 agonist ivuxolimab. The CDR3 region has the DNA TGCAGCGTTGTAACAGGGAGGGTAGCCGGGGAGCTGTTTTTT. This sequence encodes CSVVTGRVAGELFF.